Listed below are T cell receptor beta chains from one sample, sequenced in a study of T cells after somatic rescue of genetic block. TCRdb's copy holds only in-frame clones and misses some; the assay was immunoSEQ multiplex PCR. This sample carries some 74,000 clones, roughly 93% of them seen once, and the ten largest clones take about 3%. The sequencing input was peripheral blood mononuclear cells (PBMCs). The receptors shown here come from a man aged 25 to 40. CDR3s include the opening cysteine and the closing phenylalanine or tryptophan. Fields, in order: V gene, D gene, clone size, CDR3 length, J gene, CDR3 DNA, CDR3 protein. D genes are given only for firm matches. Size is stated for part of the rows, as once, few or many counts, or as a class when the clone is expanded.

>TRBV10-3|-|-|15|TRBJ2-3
TGTGCCATCAGTGACTTTGCAGCCCGCACAGATACGCAGTATTTT
CAISDFAARTDTQYF
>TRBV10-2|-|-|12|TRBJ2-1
TGCGCCAGTTCACTCTTTTACAATGAGCAGTTCTTC
CASSLFYNEQFF
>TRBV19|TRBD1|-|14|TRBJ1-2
TGTGCCAGTAGTAGGACAGGGAGTGGATATGGCTACACCTTC
CASSRTGSGYGYTF
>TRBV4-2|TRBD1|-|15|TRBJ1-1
TGTGCCAGCAGCCAAGGCGACAGGGGGAACACTGAAGCTTTCTTT
CASSQGDRGNTEAFF
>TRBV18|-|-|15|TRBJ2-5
TGTGCCAGCTCACCCACCCGTGCGGGTCAAGAGACCCAGTACTTC
CASSPTRAGQETQYF
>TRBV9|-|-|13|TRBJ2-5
TGTGCCAGCAGCGTGGGGGGCGGAGAGACCCAGTACTTC
CASSVGGGETQYF
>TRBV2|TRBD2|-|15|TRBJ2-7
TGTGCCAGCAGTGATAGCGGGAGGGCCTCCTACGAGCAGTACTTC
CASSDSGRASYEQYF
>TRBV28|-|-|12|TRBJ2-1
TGTGCCAGCAGTTTGCGTTACAATGAGCAGTTCTTC
CASSLRYNEQFF
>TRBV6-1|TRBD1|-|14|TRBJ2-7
TGTGCCAGCAGTGTGACAGGGCTCTCCTACGAGCAGTACTTC
CASSVTGLSYEQYF
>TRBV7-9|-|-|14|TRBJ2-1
TGTGCCAGCAGCCCCCGGGACGGGCCCGGCCGGCAGTTCTTC
CASSPRDGPGRQFF
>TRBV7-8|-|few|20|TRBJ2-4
TGTGCCAGCTCAAAGACAGCCACAGGACTCCGGGGAGTGGCCAAAAACATTCAGTACTTC
CASSKTATGLRGVAKNIQYF
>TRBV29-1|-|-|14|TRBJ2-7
TGCAGCGTTGAGGCTACAGGTCAAGCCTACGAGCAGTACTTC
CSVEATGQAYEQYF
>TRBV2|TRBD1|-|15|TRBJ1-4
TGTGCCAGCAGCACCCGACAGGGGACTAATGAAAAACTGTTTTTT
CASSTRQGTNEKLFF
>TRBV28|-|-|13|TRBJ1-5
TGTGCCAGCCGCCGGGGGTCTAATCAGCCCCAGCATTTT
CASRRGSNQPQHF
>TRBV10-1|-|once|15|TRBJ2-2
TGCGCCAGCAGTGAGTCGAGAGGGTACACCGGGGAGCTGTTTTTT
CASSESRGYTGELFF
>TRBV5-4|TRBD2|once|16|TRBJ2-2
TGTGCCAGCAGCCAGATTAGCGGGGGGAACACCGGGGAGCTGTTTTTT
CASSQISGGNTGELFF
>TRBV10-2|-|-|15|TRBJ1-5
TGCGCCAGCAGTGGGGCGGAGTATAGCAATCAGCCCCAGCATTTT
CASSGAEYSNQPQHF
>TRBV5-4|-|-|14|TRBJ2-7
TGTGCCAGCAGCTTGGAAGGGGGTCCCTACGAGCAGTACTTC
CASSLEGGPYEQYF
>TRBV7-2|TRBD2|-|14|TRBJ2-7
TGTGCCAGCAGCTTAGCGGGGGGGAGCATCGAGCAGTACTTC
CASSLAGGSIEQYF
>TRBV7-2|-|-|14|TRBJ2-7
TGTGCCAGCAGCCCTCAGGGCGACCTCTACGAGCAGTACTTC
CASSPQGDLYEQYF
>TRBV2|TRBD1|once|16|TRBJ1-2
TGTGCCAGCAGCGGGCCCCGGACAGGGTCTAACTATGGCTACACCTTC
CASSGPRTGSNYGYTF
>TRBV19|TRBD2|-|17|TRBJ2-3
TGTGCCAGTAGTTCGAGAAAGACTAGCGGGGGACCAGATACGCAGTATTTT
CASSSRKTSGGPDTQYF
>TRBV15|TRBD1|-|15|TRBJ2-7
TGTGCCACCAGCAGAGAAGGACAGGGCAACCACGAGCAGTACTTC
CATSREGQGNHEQYF
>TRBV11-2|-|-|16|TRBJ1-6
TGTGCCAGCAGCTCGCTTCCGGCAGGGGCTCTCTCACCCCTCCACTTT
CASSSLPAGALSPLHF
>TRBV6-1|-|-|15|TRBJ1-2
TGTGCCAGCACCTCTCGGCATTCTTCCAACTATGGCTACACCTTC
CASTSRHSSNYGYTF
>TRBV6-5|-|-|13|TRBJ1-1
TGTGCCAGCAATAAATTCCGGGGCACTGAAGCTTTCTTT
CASNKFRGTEAFF
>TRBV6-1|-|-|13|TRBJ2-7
TGTGCCAGCAGTGAACTACAGGGCGCCGAGCAGTACTTC
CASSELQGAEQYF
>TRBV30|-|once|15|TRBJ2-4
TGTGCCTGGAGAGGGCAGGGAGTAGCCAAAAACATTCAGTACTTC
CAWRGQGVAKNIQYF
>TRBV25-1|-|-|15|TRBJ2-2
TGTGCCAGCAGTGAATATCAGGGAAGAACCGGGGAGCTGTTTTTT
CASSEYQGRTGELFF
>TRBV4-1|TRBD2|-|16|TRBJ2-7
TGCGCCAGCAGCAAAAGTTGGCGCGGGAGCTCCTACGAGCAGTACTTC
CASSKSWRGSSYEQYF
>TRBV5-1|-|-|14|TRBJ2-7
TGCGCCAGCAGCGTGGTCTCTAGGGGCTACGAGCAGTACTTC
CASSVVSRGYEQYF
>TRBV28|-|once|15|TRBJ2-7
TGTGCCAGCTCCCCAAATCTAACTCCAACCTACGAGCAGTACTTC
CASSPNLTPTYEQYF
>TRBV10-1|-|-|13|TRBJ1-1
TGCGCCAGCAGAGACGGCTTCGGCACTGAAGCTTTCTTT
CASRDGFGTEAFF
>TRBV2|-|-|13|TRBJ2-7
TGTGCCGGAAGGACTGTTATCTCCTACGAGCAGTACTTC
CAGRTVISYEQYF
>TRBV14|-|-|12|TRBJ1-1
TGTGCCAGCAGCCAAGAGGGAACTGAAGCTTTCTTT
CASSQEGTEAFF
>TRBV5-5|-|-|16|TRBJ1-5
TGTGCCAGCAGCTTCGGGCTCAGGGCTGGCAATCAGCCCCAGCATTTT
CASSFGLRAGNQPQHF
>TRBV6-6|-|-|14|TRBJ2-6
TGTGCCAGCAGCCAACTGTCTGGGGCCAACGTCCTGACTTTC
CASSQLSGANVLTF
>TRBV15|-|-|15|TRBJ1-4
TGTGCCACCAGCGGTCACCGGGACATTAATGAAAAACTGTTTTTT
CATSGHRDINEKLFF
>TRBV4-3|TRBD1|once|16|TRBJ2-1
TGCGCCAGCAGCCAAGACCGGACAGGGCGCTACAATGAGCAGTTCTTC
CASSQDRTGRYNEQFF
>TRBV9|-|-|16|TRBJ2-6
TGTGCCAGCAGCGTAGGGGGTAGGACTGGGGCCAACGTCCTGACTTTC
CASSVGGRTGANVLTF
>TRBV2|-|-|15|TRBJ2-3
TGTGCCAGCAGTTACCCGGCAGGCCTCGCAGATACGCAGTATTTT
CASSYPAGLADTQYF
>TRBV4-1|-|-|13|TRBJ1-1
TGCGCCAGCAGCCTTCAGTACAGCACTGAAGCTTTCTTT
CASSLQYSTEAFF
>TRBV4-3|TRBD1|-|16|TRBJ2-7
TGCGCCAGCAGCCAAGATAGGAACAGGGGGCAATACGAGCAGTACTTC
CASSQDRNRGQYEQYF
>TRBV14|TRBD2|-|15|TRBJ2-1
TGTGCCAGCAGCCAGACTAGCGGGGGCGGCAATGAGCAGTTCTTC
CASSQTSGGGNEQFF
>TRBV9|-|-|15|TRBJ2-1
TGTGCCAGCAGCCCCACCGGGACTTCCTACAATGAGCAGTTCTTC
CASSPTGTSYNEQFF
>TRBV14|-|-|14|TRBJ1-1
TGTGCCAGCAGCCCCCCCCCTGGGGACACTGAAGCTTTCTTT
CASSPPPGDTEAFF
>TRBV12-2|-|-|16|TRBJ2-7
TGTGCAAGTCGGAGACATGGACAGGGGACTTTACGAGAGCAGTACTTC
CASRRHGQGTLREQYF
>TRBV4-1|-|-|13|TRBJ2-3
TGCGCCAGCAGCCAAGAGCTGATGGATACGCAGTATTTT
CASSQELMDTQYF
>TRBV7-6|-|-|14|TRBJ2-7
TGTGCCAGCAGCCAACCGGGACAAGCCTACGAGCAGTACTTC
CASSQPGQAYEQYF
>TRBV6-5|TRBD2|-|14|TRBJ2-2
TGTGCCAGCAGTTACTCAGGGAGGGCCGGGGAGCTGTTTTTT
CASSYSGRAGELFF
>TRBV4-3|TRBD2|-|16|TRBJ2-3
TGCGCCAGCAGCCAAGAACTAGCGGGAGGGACAGATACGCAGTATTTT
CASSQELAGGTDTQYF
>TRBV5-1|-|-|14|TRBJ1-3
TGCGCCAGCAGCTTGGACCCCGCGGGAAACACCATATATTTT
CASSLDPAGNTIYF